The next 30 T cell receptor beta chains were all read from a single sample in a study of blood T cell repertoires in COVID-19. The table came from immunoSEQ multiplex PCR; TCRdb's copy has only in-frame clones and leaves some out. Here the sample spans under 250,000 clones, 84% being singletons. The sequenced material came from peripheral blood. The receptor source for this set is a man aged 45-65 years with active or convalescent COVID-19.

This chain links TRBV7-2 with TRBJ2-1, with D possibly being TRBD1 (6 bases). The CDR3 covers 15 residues. Trimming took off 4 bases at V and 5 bases at J, with 15 bases between the two ends. The germline CDR1 and CDR2 sequences are SGHTA and FQGNSA. Written as DNA, the CDR3 is TGTGCCAGCAGCTCACAGGGTTCGTTTAACAATGAGCAGTTCTTC. The encoded protein is CASSSQGSFNNEQFF.

The V call is TRBV4-1, the J call TRBJ2-5; possibly TRBD2 for D (6 bases). Germline CDR1 and CDR2: MGHRA and YSYEKL. V was clipped by 4 bases and J by 5 bases, with 17 bases between them. The CDR3 is 15 amino acids. CDR3 loop: CASSRWGGPVETQYF. The CDR3 DNA follows: TGCGCCAGCAGCCGTTGGGGAGGTCCAGTTGAGACCCAGTACTTC.

This clone has more than one count but fewer than ten. The rearrangement uses TRBV24-1 and TRBJ1-5; 8 bases are a match to TRBD1. Looked up from germline, CDR1 is KGHDR and CDR2 is SFDVKD. The length of the CDR3 is 14 residues. J gave up 0 bases and V 11 bases, and 5 bases lay outside the gene matches. In DNA, the CDR3 is TGTGCCATCGGACAGGGTTATAGCAATCAGCCCCAGCATTTT. It specifies CAIGQGYSNQPQHF.

The genes are TRBV7-4 and TRBJ2-3; 8 positions agree with TRBD2. The J segment lost 2 bases and the V segment lost 5 bases, leaving 27 bases of the junction unmatched. The CDR3 has 22 residues. Germline loops: CDR1 SGHVT, CDR2 SQSDAQ. The CDR3 is CASSRLPRTPMSSGPYTDTQYF. Written as DNA, the CDR3 is TGTGCCAGCAGCCGCCTCCCAAGGACACCCATGTCTAGCGGGCCTTACACAGATACGCAGTATTTT.

This chain connects TRBV19 to TRBJ2-2, with 10 positions matching TRBD1. The junction had 5 bases not matched to a gene; V was cut back by 5 bases and J by 5 bases. Germline assignment: CDR1 LNHDA and CDR2 SQIVND (reference sequence). The CDR3 runs to 15 residues. CDR3 nucleotide sequence: TGTGCCAGTAGTCCCTGGGACAGGGGTACCGGGGAGCTGTTTTTT. This codes for CASSPWDRGTGELFF.

This clone was observed a handful of times. The gene calls are TRBV19 and TRBJ2-2, with 9 bases aligning to TRBD1. The CDR3 sequence is 16 residues long. V trimming: 4 bases; J trimming: 4 bases; junction bases outside the gene matches: 7. Germline assignment: CDR1 LNHDA and CDR2 SQIVND (reference sequence). In DNA form, the CDR3 reads TGTGCCAGTAGTACTGGGACAGGGATTATCACCGGGGAGCTGTTTTTT. Protein product: CASSTGTGIITGELFF.

The chain carries TRBV2 and TRBJ1-5, with 9 bases matching TRBD1. The CDR3 is 16 amino acids. V dropped 3 bases and J dropped 7; count of bases not matched to a gene: 10. Germline V CDR1 and CDR2: SNHLY, FYNNEI. CDR3 protein: CASSDPIGQGRQPQHF. The CDR3, as DNA: TGTGCCAGCAGTGACCCCATAGGACAGGGGCGCCAGCCCCAGCATTTT.

The chain employs TRBV7-9 and TRBJ2-1, with D perhaps matching TRBD1 (5 bases). V dropped 3 bases and J dropped 7 bases, with 19 bases sitting between them. Germline V lookup: CDR1 SEHNR, CDR2 FQNEAQ (reference sequence). The CDR3 runs 16 residues. CDR3 nucleotides: TGTGCCAGCAGCTTCTCCGGCCAGGGCTTGCGGAATGAGCAGTTCTTC. Translating it yields CASSFSGQGLRNEQFF.

The V call is TRBV4-1, the J call TRBJ1-4, with no clear D. Germline-derived CDR1 and CDR2 are MGHRA and YSYEKL. The CDR3 sequence is 14 residues long. Trimming pared 3 bases from V and 0 bases from J, leaving 5 bases between. In nucleotides, the CDR3 is TGCGCCAGCAGCCACGGAGCAACTAATGAAAAACTGTTTTTT. Translated, it gives CASSHGATNEKLFF.

The chain recombines TRBV3-1 (or the pseudogene TRBV3-2) with TRBJ2-7, with a weak D call TRBD2 (6 bases). V lost 3 bases and J lost 9, with 15 bases in between. The CDR3 totals 13 residues. Germline V lookup: CDR1 LGHDT, CDR2 YNNKEL (reference sequence). CDR3 amino acids: CASSHLPGGGQYV. The CDR3 DNA follows: TGTGCCAGCAGCCATCTCCCCGGGGGTGGGCAGTACGTC.

The V call is TRBV6-2 or TRBV6-3, the J call TRBJ2-1, with TRBD2 identical over 11 bases. The CDR3 length is 16 residues. Germline V CDR1 and CDR2: MNHEY, SVGEGT. The J segment lost 5 bases and the V segment lost 2 bases, leaving 5 bases of the junction unmatched. The CDR3 nucleotides are TGTGCCAGCAGTTACCTTCTAGCGGGGGGCCACAATGAGCAGTTCTTC. Residues: CASSYLLAGGHNEQFF.

V usage is TRBV5-1 and J usage is TRBJ2-3; TRBD2 matches 7 bases. Germline assignment: CDR1 SGHRS and CDR2 YFSETQ. CDR3 length: 15 residues. The J segment lost 0 bases and the V segment lost 1 base, leaving 2 bases of the junction unmatched. The CDR3 protein is CASSLTSVSTDTQYF. CDR3 in DNA: TGCGCCAGCAGCTTGACTAGCGTTAGCACAGATACGCAGTATTTT.

The rearrangement links TRBV5-1 to TRBJ2-1, with 11 positions matching TRBD2. Germline V lookup: CDR1 SGHRS, CDR2 YFSETQ. This CDR3 has 17 amino acids. V lost 4 bases, J lost 6 bases, and 12 bases stayed unmatched. In nucleotides, the CDR3 is TGCGCCAGCAGCCGCGAGCCTCTAGCGGGAGGAATCAATGAGCAGTTCTTC. This codes for CASSREPLAGGINEQFF. The whole variable domain, remainder taken from reference TRBV5-1 and TRBJ2-1, is KAGVTQTPRYLIKTRGQQVTLSCSPISGHRSVSWYQQTPGQGLQFLFEYFSETQRNKGNFPGRFSGRQFSNSRSEMNVSTLELGDSALYLCASSREPLAGGINEQFFGPGTRLTVL.

The chain is built from TRBV7-9 and TRBJ1-1, with D possibly TRBD1 on 6 matching bases. V lost 5 bases to trimming and J lost 11 bases, with 18 bases between them. CDR3 length equals 13 residues. CDR1 is SEHNR, CDR2 FQNEAQ, per germline (reference sequence). CDR3 residues: CASSQTQGVGAFF. The CDR3 coding sequence is TGTGCCAGCAGCCAAACACAGGGCGTCGGGGCTTTCTTT.

The chain joins TRBV5-4 to TRBJ2-5, with D unclear. V gave up 5 bases and J gave up 5 bases, with 10 bases separating them. The CDR3 spans 12 residues. The germline V gene has CDR1 SGHNT and CDR2 YYREEE (reference sequence). CDR3 residues: CASSTRRETQYF. For the CDR3, the DNA is TGTGCCAGCAGTACGCGCCGGGAGACCCAGTACTTC.

The V and J genes are TRBV6-2 or TRBV6-3 and TRBJ1-2; TRBD1 matches 7 bases. The CDR3 length is 14 residues. Germline V lookup: CDR1 MNHEY, CDR2 SVGEGT. Trimming at V came to 2 bases and at J to 4 bases, leaving 4 bases not matched to a gene. Written as DNA, the CDR3 is TGTGCCAGCAGTTACAGGGGGCGCAGCTATGGCTACACCTTC. Translated: CASSYRGRSYGYTF.

The rearrangement uses TRBV6-2 or TRBV6-3 and TRBJ1-3, with a weak D call TRBD1 (6 bases). The CDR3 runs 14 residues. Germline CDR1 reads MNHEY; CDR2 reads SVGEGT. V lost 6 bases and J 1 base, leaving 10 bases between the germline ends. The CDR3 DNA reads TGTGCCAGCAGCTCAACAGGGTCTGGAAACACCATATATTTT. Residues: CASSSTGSGNTIYF.

This chain uses TRBV2 with TRBJ1-5, with D unresolved. This CDR3 has 14 residues. Germline loops: CDR1 SNHLY, CDR2 FYNNEI. With 4 bases removed from V and 7 bases from J, the gap between germline ends came to 14 bases. CDR3 DNA sequence: TGTGCCAGCAGTGGTGGTTTTTCGGGACAGCCCCAGCATTTT. It codes for CASSGGFSGQPQHF. Complete variable domain (other parts from reference TRBV2 and TRBJ1-5): EPEVTQTPSHQVTQMGQEVILRCVPISNHLYFYWYRQILGQKVEFLVSFYNNEISEKSEIFDDQFSVERPDGSNFTLKIRSTKLEDSAMYFCASSGGFSGQPQHFGDGTRLSIL.

This chain uses TRBV3-1 (or the pseudogene TRBV3-2) with TRBJ2-5; tentatively, D is TRBD2 (7 bases). Germline V gene sequence: CDR1 LGHDT, CDR2 YNNKEL (reference sequence). V lost 5 bases and J 5 bases, leaving 21 bases between the germline ends. The CDR3 spans 16 residues. The CDR3 sequence: CASSSSRGASSETQYF. The CDR3 DNA is TGTGCCAGCAGCAGTTCCCGGGGGGCTAGCTCTGAGACCCAGTACTTC.

V gene TRBV19 combines with J gene TRBJ2-7; a possible D gene is TRBD2 (5 bases). Germline CDR1 is LNHDA and CDR2 is SQIVND (reference sequence). V dropped 6 bases and J dropped 3 bases, with 18 bases sitting between them. This CDR3 has 15 amino acids. In DNA, the CDR3 is TGTGCCAGTAGCCCCGGGGTCTCGCGTGGCTACGAGCAGTACTTC. Translating it yields CASSPGVSRGYEQYF.

The V gene is TRBV27, the J gene TRBJ2-7, with D perhaps matching TRBD1 (7 bases). The CDR3 totals 14 residues. Germline CDR1 and CDR2: MNHEY and SMNVEV (reference sequence). V was shortened by 6 bases and J by 3 bases, with 15 bases between the two germline ends. The CDR3 here is CASSPGQGGYEQYV. CDR3 DNA sequence: TGTGCCAGCAGCCCCGGGCAGGGGGGCTACGAGCAGTACGTC.

The rearrangement joins TRBV4-1 to TRBJ2-6; 14 positions agree with TRBD2. V gave up 4 bases and J gave up 2 bases; unmatched junction bases: 4. CDR3 length: 18 residues. CDR1 is MGHRA, CDR2 YSYEKL, per germline. CDR3: CASSPGLAGVAGANVLTF. CDR3 nucleotide sequence: TGCGCCAGCAGCCCGGGACTAGCGGGAGTAGCTGGGGCCAACGTCCTGACTTTC.

The chain carries TRBV3-1 (or the pseudogene TRBV3-2) and TRBJ2-3, with D possibly being TRBD1 (6 bases). V lost 3 bases and J lost 5, with 6 bases in between. Germline V gives CDR1 LGHDT, CDR2 YNNKEL (reference sequence). This CDR3 spans 12 amino acids. The DNA of the CDR3 is TGTGCCAGCAGCCAGACAGGAGATACGCAGTATTTT. It is translated as CASSQTGDTQYF.

This clone was seen a few times. This sequence joins TRBV5-1 and TRBJ1-1, with D unclear. The ends were cut back, 0 bases at V and 3 bases at J, with 18 bases in the middle. CDR3 size: 17 residues. Germline CDR1 reads SGHRS; CDR2 reads YFSETQ. The DNA for the CDR3 is TGCGCCAGCAGCTTGGTAGGCGGGGAAGCCGGGGACACTGAAGCTTTCTTT. This gives the protein CASSLVGGEAGDTEAFF.

This chain connects TRBV9 to TRBJ2-5, with 13 bases matching TRBD2. V lost 4 bases to trimming and J lost 5 bases; unmatched junction nucleotides: 11. This CDR3 has 17 amino acids. Germline CDR1 is SGDLS and CDR2 is YYNGEE. This chain's CDR3 is CASSPRTSGRWGETQYF. The CDR3 region has the DNA TGTGCCAGCAGCCCGCGGACTAGCGGGAGATGGGGGGAGACCCAGTACTTC.

This sequence joins TRBV7-2 and TRBJ2-7; D is possibly TRBD2 (6 bases). The V gene lost 1 base and the J gene lost 4 bases, with 8 bases spanning the gap. This CDR3 comprises 13 residues. CDR1 SGHTA and CDR2 FQGNSA come from the germline V gene. CDR3 in amino acids: CASSLGGKYEQYF. DNA for the CDR3: TGTGCCAGCAGCTTAGGCGGGAAATACGAGCAGTACTTC.

The count of this clone is one. This chain connects TRBV13 to TRBJ1-2; TRBD1 aligns across 8 bases. The CDR3 has 14 amino acids. J lost 8 bases, V lost 7 bases, and 12 bases had no gene match. Per germline, CDR1 PRHDT and CDR2 FYEKMQ (reference sequence). The CDR3, as DNA: TGTGCCAGCACCGTCGGGTTTGGACAGGGAGGCTACACCTTC. Encoded protein: CASTVGFGQGGYTF.

V and J are TRBV2 and TRBJ1-5; D gene uncertain. V gave up 0 bases and J gave up 5 bases, with 11 bases separating them. The CDR3 totals 15 residues. Germline V gives CDR1 SNHLY, CDR2 FYNNEI. CDR3 loop: CASSEALPGDQPQHF. As DNA, the CDR3 is TGTGCCAGCAGTGAAGCGCTTCCGGGAGATCAGCCCCAGCATTTT.

The chain is built from TRBV25-1 and TRBJ1-2, with D tentatively TRBD1 (5 bases). This CDR3 is 13 amino acids long. CDR1 and CDR2 (germline): MGHDK, SYGVNS. Trimming took 7 bases from V and 4 from J, leaving 13 bases between them. CDR3 sequence reads: CASTFSGSYGYTF. In DNA form, the CDR3 reads TGTGCCAGCACCTTCTCAGGGTCCTATGGCTACACCTTC.

The CDR3 loop is CASTTSGGAADTQYF. The CDR3 DNA follows: TGTGCCAGTACTACTAGCGGTGGAGCGGCAGATACGCAGTATTTT. The V and J genes are TRBV28 and TRBJ2-3; 8 bases are shared with TRBD2. Germline lookup yields CDR1 MDHEN and CDR2 SYDVKM. The CDR3 length is 15 residues. J gave up 4 bases and V 9 bases, and 12 bases lay outside the gene matches.